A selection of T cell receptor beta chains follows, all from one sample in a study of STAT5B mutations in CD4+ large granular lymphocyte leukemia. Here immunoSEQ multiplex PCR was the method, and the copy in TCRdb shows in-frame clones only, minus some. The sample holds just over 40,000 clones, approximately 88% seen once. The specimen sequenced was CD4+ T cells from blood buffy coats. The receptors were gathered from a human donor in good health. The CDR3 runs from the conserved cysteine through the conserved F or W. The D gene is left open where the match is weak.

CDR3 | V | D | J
CASSQAASRYNEQFF | TRBV10-1 | . | TRBJ2-1
CASSEASPGGGELFF | TRBV2 | . | TRBJ2-2
CASSRLTADNNEQFF | TRBV5-1 | . | TRBJ2-1
CASSQDRTGSFGTQYF | TRBV5-1 | TRBD1 | TRBJ2-3
CSVEDTEAFF | TRBV29-1 | . | TRBJ1-1
CASSFSMNTEAFF | TRBV7-9 | . | TRBJ1-1
CAQSYDRGGSTDTQYF | TRBV10-1 | TRBD1 | TRBJ2-3
CASSPSTGTLNEKLFF | TRBV18 | . | TRBJ1-4
CASRGLYEQYF | TRBV2 | . | TRBJ2-7
CASSLDRGTEAFF | TRBV7-2 | TRBD1 | TRBJ1-1
CASSQYLTAVNEQFF | TRBV4-3 | . | TRBJ2-1
CASTDRVDTEAFF | TRBV23-1 | TRBD1 | TRBJ1-1
CASSLLNVNTEAFF | TRBV7-2 | . | TRBJ1-1
CASSPRAGTGGSEQYF | TRBV11-3 | TRBD1 | TRBJ2-7
CAWSVGRLATFNEQFF | TRBV30 | TRBD2 | TRBJ2-1
CASSETDRGYNQPQHF | TRBV6-1 | TRBD1 | TRBJ1-5
CASSGQSGGSLSSPLHF | TRBV2 | . | TRBJ1-6
CASSQDRGGQQYF | TRBV4-2 | TRBD2 | TRBJ2-7